The 29 T cell receptor beta chains listed next were all sequenced from one sample in a study of siplizumab effects on memory and regulatory T cells. Sequencing used immunoSEQ multiplex PCR; TCRdb keeps in-frame clones, though not all of them. The sample contains fewer than 110,000 clones, 85% to 95% of which appear only once. What was sequenced was non-Treg CD4+ T cells sorted from blood. All receptors derive from a human donor in good health.

V is TRBV5-6 and J is TRBJ2-3, with 13 nucleotides matching TRBD2. Germline V gene data show CDR1 as SGHDT and CDR2 as YYEEEE. V was clipped by 4 bases and J by 3 bases; unmatched bases: 2. The CDR3 contains 15 residues. The CDR3 DNA reads as TGTGCCAGCAGCCCACTAGCGGGAGGGACAGATACGCAGTATTTT. Its translation: CASSPLAGGTDTQYF.

The chain carries TRBV7-6 and TRBJ2-7; 9 bases line up with TRBD1. The CDR3 consists of 13 residues. With V trimmed by 5 bases and J by 7 bases, 6 bases remained unmatched. The germline V gene has CDR1 SGHVS and CDR2 FNYEAQ. In DNA form, the CDR3 reads TGTGCCAGCAGCACCACCGGGACAGGGGAGCAGTACTTC. Translating gives CASSTTGTGEQYF.

This clone was seen a handful of times. The chain combines TRBV18 with TRBJ2-7; the D is unclear. Per the germline V gene, CDR1 is KGHSH and CDR2 is LQKENI. This CDR3 spans 11 amino acids. The V and J ends lost 4 bases and 2 bases respectively, with 3 bases between them. The CDR3 nucleotides read TGTGCCAGCTCACAGGCCTACGAGCAGTACTTC. Its translation is CASSQAYEQYF. The variable domain in full, with the rest retrieved from reference TRBV18 and TRBJ2-7, is NAGVMQNPRHLVRRRGQEARLRCSPMKGHSHVYWYRQLPEEGLKFMVYLQKENIIDESGMPKERFSAEFPKEGPSILRIQQVVRGDSAAYFCASSQAYEQYFGPGTRLTVT.

This sequence joins TRBV9 and TRBJ2-3; TRBD2 matches 16 bases. There are 17 residues in the CDR3. J was trimmed by 6 bases and V by 3 bases; bases with no gene match: 7. Germline-derived CDR1 and CDR2 are SGDLS and YYNGEE. This CDR3 is CASSAGTSGRAGDTQYF. The CDR3 DNA follows: TGTGCCAGCAGCGCCGGGACTAGCGGGAGGGCTGGGGATACGCAGTATTTT.

The V and J genes are TRBV7-9 and TRBJ2-2; D gene ambiguous. Germline CDR1 SEHNR, CDR2 FQNEAQ (reference sequence). The V gene lost 6 bases and the J gene lost 4 bases, with 9 bases spanning the gap. This CDR3 is 13 amino acids long. The CDR3 loop reads CASRTQITGELFF. The CDR3 nucleotides are TGTGCCAGCAGGACTCAGATCACCGGGGAGCTGTTTTTT. Filled out from reference TRBV7-9 and TRBJ2-2, the complete variable domain reads DTGVSQNPRHKITKRGQNVTFRCDPISEHNRLYWYRQTLGQGPEFLTYFQNEAQLEKSRLLSDRFSAERPKGSFSTLEIQRTEQGDSAMYLCASRTQITGELFFGEGSRLTVL.

The chain carries TRBV6-6 and TRBJ2-3; 10 nucleotides align to TRBD2. Germline V gene lookup returns CDR1 MNHNY and CDR2 SVGAGI (reference sequence). V was clipped by 2 bases and J by 3 bases; unmatched bases: 5. This CDR3 contains 16 residues. The CDR3 region is CASSYGAGGRTDTQYF. CDR3 bases: TGTGCCAGCAGTTACGGAGCGGGAGGGAGGACAGATACGCAGTATTTT.

This chain uses TRBV28 with TRBJ1-2; 8 bases line up with TRBD1. This CDR3 spans 14 amino acids. The germline V gene encodes CDR1 MDHEN and CDR2 SYDVKM. V gave up 7 bases and J gave up 3 bases; unmatched junction bases: 7. The CDR3 coding sequence is TGTGCCAGCACCTTGGGACAGGACTACTATGGCTACACCTTC. It is translated as CASTLGQDYYGYTF.

The chain joins TRBV25-1 to TRBJ2-7, with a tentative D call TRBD2 (5 bases). The V end was cut by 6 bases, the J end by 1 base, with 10 bases between. Germline assignment: CDR1 MGHDK and CDR2 SYGVNS. The CDR3 runs to 13 residues. In DNA form, the CDR3 reads TGTGCCAGCAGACAAAGCGGTTCCTACGAGCAGTACTTC. It translates to CASRQSGSYEQYF.

The table lists this clone with a count of one. This rearrangement joins TRBV18 to TRBJ1-1, with D perhaps matching TRBD1 (6 bases). The CDR3 length is 16 residues. CDR1 KGHSH and CDR2 LQKENI come from the germline V gene. V was clipped by 8 bases and J by 0 bases, with 19 bases between them. The DNA of the CDR3 is TGTGCCAGCACCGACTCTGTTCAGGGGCTGAACACTGAAGCTTTCTTT. Amino acids: CASTDSVQGLNTEAFF.

This clone was seen a handful of times. This chain links TRBV11-3 with TRBJ2-7, with D possibly TRBD1 on 5 matching bases. Germline values: CDR1 SGHNT, CDR2 YENEEA. There are 14 residues in the CDR3. Trimming removed 5 bases at V and 7 bases at J, with 18 bases between. The CDR3 protein is CASSAHGQGEEQYF. CDR3 sequence (DNA): TGTGCCAGCAGCGCTCATGGGCAGGGTGAAGAGCAGTACTTC.

This clone was seen once. The genes are TRBV10-3 and TRBJ2-4, with 7 positions matching TRBD1. This CDR3 contains 16 residues. Germline V gene sequence: CDR1 ENHRY, CDR2 SYGVKD. The junction had 4 bases not matched to a gene; V was cut back by 2 bases and J by 0 bases. This chain's CDR3 is CAISEDRVGAKNIQYF. CDR3 DNA: TGTGCCATCAGTGAGGACAGGGTTGGAGCCAAAAACATTCAGTACTTC.

This chain links TRBV6-1 with TRBJ1-2; perhaps TRBD1 as D (5 bases). The CDR3 has 10 amino acids. Germline lookup yields CDR1 MNHNS and CDR2 SASEGT. The chain's CDR3 is CRGGDYGYTF. CDR3 sequence (DNA): TGTAGGGGAGGGGACTATGGCTACACCTTC.

V gene TRBV7-3 combines with J gene TRBJ2-2; D is ambiguous. Germline CDR1 reads SGHTA; CDR2 reads FQGTGA. The CDR3 loop spans 14 amino acids. The V and J ends lost 2 bases and 4 bases respectively, with 8 bases between them. The CDR3 loop is CASSLGLGTGELFF. CDR3 nucleotide sequence: TGTGCCAGCAGCTTAGGGCTTGGCACCGGGGAGCTGTTTTTT.

This chain uses TRBV30 with TRBJ2-7; D could derive from TRBD1 or TRBD2 (5 bases each). The CDR3 extends over 12 amino acids. Germline CDR1 reads GTSNPN; CDR2 reads SVGIG (reference sequence). V gave up 1 base and J gave up 4 bases, with 8 bases separating them. The CDR3 DNA reads TGTGCCTGGAGTGCGGGACCTTACGAGCAGTACTTC. This gives the protein CAWSAGPYEQYF. Combining the CDR3 with reference TRBV30 and TRBJ2-7 gives the whole variable domain SQTIHQWPATLVQPVGSPLSLECTVEGTSNPNLYWYRQAAGRGLQLLFYSVGIGQISSEVPQNLSASRPQDRQFILSSKKLLLSDSGFYLCAWSAGPYEQYFGPGTRLTVT.

This chain links TRBV7-3 with TRBJ1-3, with D possibly TRBD1 on 6 matching bases. This CDR3 is 13 amino acids long. With 5 bases removed from V and 6 bases from J, the gap between germline ends came to 11 bases. Germline V gene sequence: CDR1 SGHTA, CDR2 FQGTGA. The CDR3 nucleotides read TGTGCCAGCAGCCCCGCGGGGGCAAACACCATATATTTT. It translates to CASSPAGANTIYF.

This clone occurred a few times. V gene TRBV11-2 combines with J gene TRBJ2-1, with TRBD2 matching 7 bases. The V gene end was trimmed by 5 bases and the J gene end by 3 bases; junction bases not matched to a gene: 7. Germline V lookup: CDR1 SGHAT, CDR2 FQNNGV. The CDR3 totals 15 residues. Here the CDR3 reads CASSRDYRYYNEQFF. The CDR3 nucleotides are TGTGCCAGCAGCCGGGACTACCGGTACTACAATGAGCAGTTCTTC. The whole variable domain, filled in from reference TRBV11-2 and TRBJ2-1, reads EAGVAQSPRYKIIEKRQSVAFWCNPISGHATLYWYQQILGQGPKLLIQFQNNGVVDDSQLPKDRFSAERLKGVDSTLKIQPAKLEDSAVYLCASSRDYRYYNEQFFGPGTRLTVL.

The J gene is TRBJ2-2, the V gene TRBV9; 11 bases line up with TRBD2. The germline V gene encodes CDR1 SGDLS and CDR2 YYNGEE. The CDR3 has 15 amino acids. V was clipped by 3 bases and J by 5 bases; unmatched bases: 3. DNA for the CDR3: TGTGCCAGCAGCGACACTAGCGGGGGAACCGGGGAGCTGTTTTTT. Amino acids: CASSDTSGGTGELFF.

The rearrangement links TRBV10-3 to TRBJ2-3; perhaps TRBD1 as D (5 bases). V dropped 8 bases and J dropped 0 bases, with 15 bases sitting between them. From germline, CDR1 is ENHRY and CDR2 SYGVKD. The CDR3 has 15 amino acids. DNA for the CDR3: TGTGCCATCGGGGCCCTGCAGACTAGCACAGATACGCAGTATTTT. Amino acids: CAIGALQTSTDTQYF.

This chain joins TRBV4-2 and TRBJ2-7; TRBD2 agrees at 11 bases. The CDR3 is made up of 18 amino acids. Unmatched junction bases numbered 8, after V lost 0 bases and J lost 1 base. Germline CDR1 and CDR2: LGHNA and YNFKEQ. Here the CDR3 reads CASSQDPTSGRGSYEQYF. CDR3 in DNA: TGTGCCAGCAGCCAAGACCCCACTAGCGGGAGAGGGTCCTACGAGCAGTACTTC.

The gene calls are TRBV11-2 and TRBJ2-7; either TRBD1 or TRBD2 may supply D (5 bases each). The CDR3 totals 16 residues. The germline V gene has CDR1 SGHAT and CDR2 FQNNGV. Trimming cost V 5 bases and J 1 base, with 18 bases left between them. CDR3 sequence: CASSPHVGENSYEQYF. The CDR3 DNA follows: TGTGCCAGCAGCCCCCATGTAGGGGAGAATTCCTACGAGCAGTACTTC.

V usage is TRBV5-1 and J usage is TRBJ1-4; unclear D gene. Germline lookup yields CDR1 SGHRS and CDR2 YFSETQ. V lost 4 bases and J 2 bases, leaving 12 bases between the germline ends. This CDR3 has 15 amino acids. CDR3 nucleotide sequence: TGCGCCAGCAGCCCGGACCGGCTTACTAATGAAAAACTGTTTTTT. This sequence encodes CASSPDRLTNEKLFF.

The rearrangement joins TRBV6-6 to TRBJ2-1, with 10 positions matching TRBD2. J gave up 12 bases and V 0 bases, and 8 bases lay outside the gene matches. The CDR3 is made up of 15 amino acids. Germline CDR1 and CDR2: MNHNY and SVGAGI (reference sequence). In DNA, the CDR3 is TGTGCCAGCAGTTACTCGAAAAGCGGGAGGGGGTTGCAGTTCTTC. Protein product: CASSYSKSGRGLQFF.

The V gene is TRBV7-2, the J gene TRBJ2-7; the match to TRBD2 covers 13 bases. J was trimmed by 2 bases and V by 5 bases; bases with no gene match: 6. Looked up from germline, CDR1 is SGHTA and CDR2 is FQGNSA. The CDR3 runs to 16 residues. CDR3 sequence: CASSLMGTSGTYEQYF. Written as DNA, the CDR3 is TGTGCCAGCAGCCTGATGGGGACTAGCGGGACCTACGAGCAGTACTTC. The full variable domain, in which reference TRBV7-2 and TRBJ2-7 provide the parts outside the CDR3, is GAGVSQSPSNKVTEKGKDVELRCDPISGHTALYWYRQSLGQGLEFLIYFQGNSAPDKSGLPSDRFSAERTGGSVSTLTIQRTQQEDSAVYLCASSLMGTSGTYEQYFGPGTRLTVT.

This chain connects TRBV2 to TRBJ2-3; 7 bases agree with TRBD2. The germline V gene encodes CDR1 SNHLY and CDR2 FYNNEI. After removal of 7 bases from V and 5 bases from J, the junction contained 6 bases not matched to a gene. CDR3 length: 13 residues. CDR3 amino acids: CASTGGGEDTQYF. The CDR3 coding sequence is TGTGCCAGCACGGGGGGAGGAGAAGATACGCAGTATTTT.

This CDR3 is CASQGGGSSGNTIYF. The CDR3 DNA reads TGTGCCAGCCAAGGGGGGGGTTCCTCTGGAAACACCATATATTTT. The V call is TRBV6-1, the J call TRBJ1-3; D perhaps matches TRBD1 (6 bases). The CDR3 totals 15 residues. V was trimmed by 8 bases and J by 0 bases, leaving 14 bases between them. In germline, CDR1 is MNHNS, CDR2 SASEGT.

The table lists this clone with a count of one. The gene calls are TRBV6-5 and TRBJ2-5; 10 nucleotides agree with TRBD2. Losses at the gene ends were 6 bases for V and 5 bases for J; bases not matched to a gene: 6. There are 14 residues in the CDR3. Germline V gene data show CDR1 as MNHEY and CDR2 as SVGAGI. The CDR3 DNA is TGTGCCAGCAGATTAGCGGGAGGTGGGGAGACCCAGTACTTC. Protein sequence: CASRLAGGGETQYF.

The chain joins TRBV11-1 to TRBJ2-7; 8 positions agree with TRBD1. The ends lost 6 bases at V and 5 bases at J; junction bases unmatched: 12. The CDR3 contains 15 residues. The V gene's germline CDR1 is SGHAT and CDR2 FQDESV (reference sequence). CDR3 amino acids: CASSLLGTGGDEQYF. In DNA, the CDR3 is TGTGCCAGCAGTCTCCTCGGGACAGGAGGCGACGAGCAGTACTTC.

The J gene is TRBJ2-3, the V gene TRBV6-5, with 9 positions matching TRBD2. The junction had 12 bases not matched to a gene; V was cut back by 3 bases and J by 11 bases. Germline V gene lookup returns CDR1 MNHEY and CDR2 SVGAGI. There are 15 residues in the CDR3. The CDR3 is CASSYSGRLAEKQYF. CDR3 sequence (DNA): TGTGCCAGCAGTTATTCGGGAAGACTAGCGGAGAAGCAGTATTTT.

V is TRBV7-2 and J is TRBJ2-7; TRBD2 matches at 8 bases. This CDR3 comprises 15 residues. V gave up 1 base and J gave up 1 base; unmatched junction bases: 3. CDR1 SGHTA and CDR2 FQGNSA come from the germline V gene. Here the CDR3 reads CASSLGLAYSYEQYF. The CDR3 DNA reads as TGTGCCAGCAGCTTAGGACTAGCGTATTCCTACGAGCAGTACTTC. Full variable domain (outside the CDR3, taken from reference TRBV7-2 and TRBJ2-7): GAGVSQSPSNKVTEKGKDVELRCDPISGHTALYWYRQSLGQGLEFLIYFQGNSAPDKSGLPSDRFSAERTGGSVSTLTIQRTQQEDSAVYLCASSLGLAYSYEQYFGPGTRLTVT.